The source of this T cell receptor beta chain is a study of radiotherapy plus CTLA-4 blockade in lung cancer. Across the study: About a sixth of enrolled patients responded objectively, and about 30% had disease control. General observations from the study: Some TCR clones had been derived from tumors. These clones expanded in peripheral blood after radiotherapy plus ipilimumab.

A remark on this clone: Its specificity is not known.

Measured with immunoSEQ multiplex PCR; TCRdb has only the in-frame clones, and not every one. This table has approximately 82,000 clones, about 80% appearing once. The source material was peripheral blood, sampled from a patient treated with radiotherapy plus ipilimumab. The source is a human donor with non-small cell lung cancer that progressed on radiotherapy plus ipilimumab.

The CDR3 region has the DNA TGTGCCAGTAGAAGTCCGGGACAGCTGAACTATGGCTACACCTTC. This translates into CASRSPGQLNYGYTF. The genes are TRBV19 and TRBJ1-2; TRBD1 agrees at 7 bases. CDR3 length: 15 residues. Germline V gives CDR1 LNHDA, CDR2 SQIVND (reference sequence). V shed 6 bases and J 2 bases; nucleotides not matched to a gene: 9.